This T cell receptor beta chain emerged from a study of blood T cell repertoires in COVID-19. Looked up from germline, CDR1 is SGDLS and CDR2 is YYNGEE. This CDR3 region has 14 residues. Trimming stripped 0 bases from V and 9 bases from J, with 13 bases between. Libraries were prepared by immunoSEQ multiplex PCR; TCRdb keeps only in-frame clonotypes and omits some of them. The table has 180,000 or so clones, approximately 89% seen once. The V call is TRBV9, the J call TRBJ2-1, with TRBD1 as a possible D gene (5 bases). Sequencing used peripheral blood. This clonotype was sampled from a woman in her sixties or seventies with acute or convalescent COVID-19. CDR3 sequence (DNA): TGTGCCAGCAGCGTAGCCTGGGGCGGTAGTGAGCAGTTCTTC. This codes for CASSVAWGGSEQFF.